These 3 T cell receptor beta chains were all obtained from the same sample, sequenced in a study of read filtering for tumor transcriptome and immune sequencing. The library was built from about 0.4 ug RNA with molecular barcoded adaptors for alpha/delta and beta/gamma chains. TCRdb redid the calling of the reads with MiXCR, one entry per CDR3 protein. The data hold 130,000 or so distinct CDR3 sequences, with about 13% observed a single time. Sequencing was carried out using a population of CD138-negative cells sorted from bone marrow. The receptor set was obtained from a donor over 35 with multiple myeloma.

This clonotype was counted at least ten times. The chain uses TRBV20-1 and TRBJ2-1, with D possibly TRBD2 on 6 matching bases. Trimming removed 7 bases from V and 0 bases from J, with 10 bases in between. The CDR3 length is 13 residues. From germline, CDR1 is DFQATT and CDR2 SNEGSKA (reference sequence). CDR3 residues: CSVLASSYNEQFF. The DNA of the CDR3 is TGCAGTGTTCTAGCGTCCTCCTACAATGAGCAGTTCTTC.

This clonotype was seen many times. The chain is built from TRBV30 and TRBJ2-3, with 10 positions matching TRBD1. This CDR3 has 16 amino acids. V shed 2 bases, J shed 5 bases, and the junction held 10 bases outside the gene matches. Germline values: CDR1 GTSNPN, CDR2 SVGIG (reference sequence). The DNA for the CDR3 is TGTGCCTGGAGTTTCGGGACAGGGGTTAAGGTAGATACGCAGTATTTT. Residues: CAWSFGTGVKVDTQYF.

This clonotype was observed at least ten times. This rearrangement joins TRBV18 to TRBJ1-1; 7 bases line up with TRBD1. The trim removed 0 bases at V and 0 bases at J, leaving 4 bases unmatched. Germline CDR1 KGHSH, CDR2 LQKENI. The CDR3 loop spans 16 amino acids. The CDR3 spells CASSPPLQGMNTEAFF. DNA of the CDR3: TGTGCCAGCTCACCACCGTTACAGGGGATGAACACTGAAGCTTTCTTT.